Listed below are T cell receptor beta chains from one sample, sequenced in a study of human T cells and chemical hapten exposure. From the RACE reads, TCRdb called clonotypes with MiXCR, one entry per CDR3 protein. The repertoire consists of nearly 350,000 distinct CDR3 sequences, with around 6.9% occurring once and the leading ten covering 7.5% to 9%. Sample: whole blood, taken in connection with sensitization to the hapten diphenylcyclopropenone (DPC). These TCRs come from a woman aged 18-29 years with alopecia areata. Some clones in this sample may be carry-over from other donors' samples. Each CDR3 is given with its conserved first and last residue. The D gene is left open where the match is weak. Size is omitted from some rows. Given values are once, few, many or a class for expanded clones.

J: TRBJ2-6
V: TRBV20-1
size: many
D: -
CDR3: CSAGRAAGANVLTF
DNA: TGCAGTGCTGGCAGGGCCGCTGGGGCCAACGTCCTGACTTTC

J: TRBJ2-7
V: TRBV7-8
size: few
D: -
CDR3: CASSRVGGPTYEQYF
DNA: TGTGCCAGCAGCCGCGTGGGGGGACCTACCTACGAGCAGTACTTC

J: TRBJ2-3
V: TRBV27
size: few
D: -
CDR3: CASSSPGHTDTQYF
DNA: TGTGCCAGCAGTTCTCCCGGCCACACAGATACGCAGTATTTT

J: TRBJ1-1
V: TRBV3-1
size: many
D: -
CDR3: CASSPGWTEAFF
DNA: TGTGCCAGCAGCCCTGGGTGGACTGAAGCTTTCTTT

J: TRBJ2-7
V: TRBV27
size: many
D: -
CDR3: CASRIGHGTPEWQYF
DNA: TGTGCCAGCAGGATCGGCCACGGGACACCTGAGTGGCAGTACTTC

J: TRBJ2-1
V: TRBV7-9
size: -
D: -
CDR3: CASSPLETSSYNEQFF
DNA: TGTGCCAGCAGCCCCCTGGAAACGAGCTCCTACAATGAGCAGTTCTTC

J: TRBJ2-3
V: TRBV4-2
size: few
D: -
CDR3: CASSQDRRDTQYF
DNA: TGTGCCAGCAGCCAAGATCGGCGAGATACGCAGTATTTT

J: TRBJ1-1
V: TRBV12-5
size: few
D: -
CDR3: CASGPGLDTEAFF
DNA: TGTGCTAGTGGTCCCGGACTGGACACTGAAGCTTTCTTT

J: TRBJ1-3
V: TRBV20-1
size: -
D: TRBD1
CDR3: CSARWTGPGNTIYF
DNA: TGCAGTGCTAGGTGGACAGGGCCTGGAAACACCATATATTTT

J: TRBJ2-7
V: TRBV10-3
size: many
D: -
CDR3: CAIRVDNYEQYF
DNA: TGTGCCATCAGGGTGGACAACTACGAGCAGTACTTC

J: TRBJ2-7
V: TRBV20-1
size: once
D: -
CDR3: CSASKTSRGDYEQYF
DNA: TGCAGTGCTAGCAAAACCTCCCGGGGAGACTACGAGCAGTACTTC

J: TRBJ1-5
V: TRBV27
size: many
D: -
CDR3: CASTPDGQRGYSNQPQHF
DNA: TGTGCCAGCACCCCCGACGGGCAACGGGGTTATAGCAATCAGCCCCAGCATTTT

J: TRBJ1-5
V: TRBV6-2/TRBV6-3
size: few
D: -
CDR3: CASSWDENQPQHF
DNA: TGTGCCAGCAGTTGGGACGAGAATCAGCCCCAGCATTTT

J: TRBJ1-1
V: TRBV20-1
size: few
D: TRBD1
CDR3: CSAGGRQGWGTEAFF
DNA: TGCAGTGCTGGAGGAAGACAGGGCTGGGGAACTGAAGCTTTCTTT

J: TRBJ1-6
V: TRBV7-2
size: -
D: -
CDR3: CASSLVGSQYNSPLHF
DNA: TGTGCCAGCAGCTTAGTAGGCAGCCAGTATAATTCACCCCTCCACTTT

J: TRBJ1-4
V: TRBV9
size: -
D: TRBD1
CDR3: CASSLGTGEEKLFF
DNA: TGTGCCAGCAGCTTGGGGACAGGGGAAGAAAAACTGTTTTTT

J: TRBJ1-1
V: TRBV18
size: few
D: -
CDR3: CASSPLPPRTAGTEAFF
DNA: TGTGCCAGCTCACCACTGCCTCCGAGGACTGCCGGCACTGAAGCTTTCTTT

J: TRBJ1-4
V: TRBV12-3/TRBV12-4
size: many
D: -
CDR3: CASSTDSSSEKLFF
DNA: TGTGCCAGCAGCACGGACAGCTCGAGTGAAAAACTGTTTTTT

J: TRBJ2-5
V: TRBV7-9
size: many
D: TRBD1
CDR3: CASSRQGRETQYF
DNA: TGTGCCAGCAGCCGACAGGGGAGAGAGACCCAGTACTTC

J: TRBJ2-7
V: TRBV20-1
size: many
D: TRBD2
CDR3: CSARDQLAGGDSYEQYF
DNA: TGCAGTGCTAGAGATCAACTAGCGGGGGGGGACTCCTACGAGCAGTACTTC

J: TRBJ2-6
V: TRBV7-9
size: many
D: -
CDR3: CAGDYENSGANVLTF
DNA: TGTGCCGGGGATTACGAGAACTCTGGGGCCAACGTCCTGACTTTC

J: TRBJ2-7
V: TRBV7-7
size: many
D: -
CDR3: CASSFLGEVEQYF
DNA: TGTGCTAGCAGCTTCCTAGGGGAGGTCGAGCAGTACTTC

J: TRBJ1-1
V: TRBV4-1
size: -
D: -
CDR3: CASSQGDLLTEAFF
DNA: TGCGCCAGCAGCCAAGGGGACCTCCTTACTGAAGCTTTCTTT

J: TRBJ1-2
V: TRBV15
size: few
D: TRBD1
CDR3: CATSPEDRDSSGYTF
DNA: TGTGCCACCAGCCCGGAGGACAGGGATTCCTCTGGCTACACCTTC

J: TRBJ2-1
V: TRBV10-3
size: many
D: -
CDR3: CAISGRGIQFF
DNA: TGTGCCATCAGTGGACGAGGGATCCAGTTCTTC

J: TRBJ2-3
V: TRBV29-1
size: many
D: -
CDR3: CSVESAGGADTQYF
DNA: TGCAGCGTTGAAAGTGCAGGAGGGGCAGATACGCAGTATTTT

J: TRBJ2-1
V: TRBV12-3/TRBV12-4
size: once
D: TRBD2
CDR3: CASSGGGNYNEQFF
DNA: TGTGCCAGCAGCGGCGGGGGGAATTACAATGAGCAGTTCTTC

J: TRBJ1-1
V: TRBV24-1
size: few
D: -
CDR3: CATSESNTEAFF
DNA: TGTGCCACCAGTGAGTCAAACACTGAAGCTTTCTTT

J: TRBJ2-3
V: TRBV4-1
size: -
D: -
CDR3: CASSPDMTNTQYF
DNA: TGCGCCAGCAGCCCCGACATGACTAATACGCAGTATTTT

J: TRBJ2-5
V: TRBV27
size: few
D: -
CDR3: CASMGSQETQYF
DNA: TGTGCCAGCATGGGATCCCAAGAGACCCAGTACTTC

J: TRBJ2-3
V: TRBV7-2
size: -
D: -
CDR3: CASSLVRADTQYF
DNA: TGTGCCAGCAGCTTAGTTAGAGCAGATACGCAGTATTTT

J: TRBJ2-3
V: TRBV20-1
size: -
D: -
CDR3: CSARLGAVDTQYF
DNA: TGCAGTGCTAGATTGGGGGCAGTCGATACGCAGTATTTT